The 17 T cell receptor beta chains below come from one sample, sequenced in a study of radiotherapy plus CTLA-4 blockade in lung cancer. Libraries were prepared by immunoSEQ multiplex PCR; TCRdb keeps only in-frame clonotypes and omits some of them. The data show tens of thousands of clones, with about 86% seen just once and approximately 1.9% held by the top ten. The sequencing here drew on peripheral blood, taken from a patient treated with radiotherapy plus ipilimumab. Source of these receptors: a human donor with non-small cell lung cancer who had a partial response to radiotherapy plus ipilimumab.

The V and J genes are TRBV10-2 and TRBJ2-5, with 7 bases matching TRBD1. Germline V gene lookup returns CDR1 WSHSY and CDR2 SAAADI. This CDR3 is 15 amino acids long. J gave up 2 bases and V 7 bases, and 10 bases lay outside the gene matches. In nucleotides, the CDR3 is TGCGCCAGCAACCACCGGGACAGCAATCAAGAGACCCAGTACTTC. Amino acid sequence: CASNHRDSNQETQYF.

The gene calls are TRBV7-9 and TRBJ1-2; TRBD1 matches at 9 bases. The junction had 6 bases not matched to a gene; V was cut back by 5 bases and J by 8 bases. The CDR3 contains 13 residues. CDR1 SEHNR and CDR2 FQNEAQ come from the germline V gene (reference sequence). Written as DNA, the CDR3 is TGTGCCAGCAGCCTTCGGGACAGGGACGGCTACACCTTC. Translated, it gives CASSLRDRDGYTF. Full variable domain (missing parts from reference TRBV7-9 and TRBJ1-2): DTGVSQNPRHKITKRGQNVTFRCDPISEHNRLYWYRQTLGQGPEFLTYFQNEAQLEKSRLLSDRFSAERPKGSFSTLEIQRTEQGDSAMYLCASSLRDRDGYTFGSGTRLTVV.

The J gene is TRBJ2-1, the V gene TRBV7-2, with TRBD2 identical over 8 bases. The CDR3 runs 14 residues. After removal of 1 base from V and 6 bases from J, the junction contained 2 bases not matched to a gene. Germline loops: CDR1 SGHTA, CDR2 FQGNSA. CDR3 region: CASSLGGTSNEQFF. The CDR3 coding sequence is TGTGCCAGCAGCTTAGGGGGGACTAGCAATGAGCAGTTCTTC.

The CDR3, as DNA: TGTGCCAGCAGTGGGGCCAGGGCGGGGGAGCAGTACTTC. Translation gives CASSGARAGEQYF. The genes are TRBV2 and TRBJ2-7; perhaps TRBD2 as D (6 bases). From germline, CDR1 is SNHLY and CDR2 FYNNEI. V lost 4 bases and J lost 7, with 14 bases in between. This CDR3 has 13 residues.

The chain has TRBV5-1 and TRBJ1-4; a weak D match, TRBD1 (6 bases). The CDR3 consists of 15 residues. Trimming stripped 5 bases from V and 2 bases from J, with 13 bases between. The germline V gene encodes CDR1 SGHRS and CDR2 YFSETQ. The CDR3 DNA reads as TGCGCCAGCAGGGGACCCGGACAGACTAATGAAAAACTGTTTTTT. It is translated as CASRGPGQTNEKLFF.

The sample holds a few counts of this clone. CDR3 residues: CASSFPSGSGETQYF. The CDR3 DNA follows: TGTGCCAGCAGTTTTCCTAGCGGGAGCGGAGAGACCCAGTACTTC. This chain joins TRBV28 and TRBJ2-5; 10 bases map to TRBD2. Losses at the gene ends were 3 bases for V and 4 bases for J; bases not matched to a gene: 5. Germline V gene data show CDR1 as MDHEN and CDR2 as SYDVKM. The CDR3 is 15 residues long. Complete variable domain (other parts from reference TRBV28 and TRBJ2-5): DVKVTQSSRYLVKRTGEKVFLECVQDMDHENMFWYRQDPGLGLRLIYFSYDVKMKEKGDIPEGYSVSREKKERFSLILESASTNQTSMYLCASSFPSGSGETQYFGPGTRLLVL.

The chain joins TRBV2 to TRBJ2-6; TRBD1 agrees at 9 bases. CDR1 is SNHLY, CDR2 FYNNEI, per germline. J gave up 2 bases and V 8 bases, and 10 bases lay outside the gene matches. The CDR3 contains 17 residues. The CDR3 DNA is TGTGCCAGCTTAAAGGGACAGGGAGTGCCTGGGGCCAACGTCCTGACTTTC. It is translated as CASLKGQGVPGANVLTF.

This clone was seen a few times. The chain recombines TRBV19 with TRBJ2-2; 12 bases align to TRBD2. From germline, CDR1 is LNHDA and CDR2 SQIVND (reference sequence). With V trimmed by 8 bases and J by 4 bases, 5 bases remained unmatched. The CDR3 covers 15 residues. The CDR3 loop reads CASHRLAGVTGELFF. The CDR3 DNA reads as TGTGCCAGTCATCGACTAGCGGGAGTCACCGGGGAGCTGTTTTTT. Together with reference TRBV19 and TRBJ2-2, the CDR3 gives the full variable domain: DGGITQSPKYLFRKEGQNVTLSCEQNLNHDAMYWYRQDPGQGLRLIYYSQIVNDFQKGDIAEGYSVSREKKESFPLTVTSAQKNPTAFYLCASHRLAGVTGELFFGEGSRLTVL.

The chain is built from TRBV28 and TRBJ2-1; 10 bases match TRBD1. V shed 6 bases, J shed 6 bases, and the junction held 8 bases outside the gene matches. Germline-derived CDR1 and CDR2 are MDHEN and SYDVKM. This CDR3 is built from 15 residues. CDR3 DNA: TGTGCCAGCAGGGACAGGGGGGCTATCCCCAATGAGCAGTTCTTC. It specifies CASRDRGAIPNEQFF.

This chain links TRBV9 with TRBJ2-2; D uncertain. This CDR3 comprises 13 residues. V lost 0 bases to trimming and J lost 6 bases, with 6 bases between them. Germline-derived CDR1 and CDR2 are SGDLS and YYNGEE. The CDR3 loop reads CASSVVVSGELFF. The CDR3 coding sequence is TGTGCCAGCAGCGTAGTAGTTTCCGGGGAGCTGTTTTTT.

This chain's CDR3 is CAWSSGVNTEAFF. The CDR3, as DNA: TGTGCCTGGAGTTCGGGAGTTAACACTGAAGCTTTCTTT. The chain uses TRBV30 and TRBJ1-1, with D unresolved. V lost 2 bases to trimming and J lost 2 bases, with 9 bases between them. CDR3 size: 13 residues. The germline V gene has CDR1 GTSNPN and CDR2 SVGIG (reference sequence).

This chain uses TRBV20-1 with TRBJ1-2; tentatively, D is TRBD1 (5 bases). V gave up 7 bases and J gave up 8 bases, with 14 bases separating them. CDR1 and CDR2 from the germline V gene are DFQATT and SNEGSKA (reference sequence). The CDR3 covers 11 residues. The CDR3 spells CSGPGWGGYTF. For the CDR3, the DNA is TGCAGTGGCCCAGGGTGGGGAGGCTACACCTTC.

This chain connects TRBV30 to TRBJ2-3, with 7 nucleotides matching TRBD2. Germline CDR1 reads GTSNPN; CDR2 reads SVGIG (reference sequence). The CDR3 has 13 residues. In DNA form, the CDR3 reads TGTGCTGCCTCAGCGGGGAGCACAGATACGCAGTATTTT. Encoded protein: CAASAGSTDTQYF.

The V gene is TRBV28, the J gene TRBJ1-2; D remains ambiguous. V lost 7 bases, J lost 4 bases, and 16 bases lay in between. The CDR3 runs to 14 residues. CDR1 is MDHEN and CDR2 is SYDVKM in the germline V gene. In DNA, the CDR3 is TGTGCCAGCATCCCCAACGAGCGGGTCTATGGCTACACCTTC. Translating gives CASIPNERVYGYTF.

The V call is TRBV7-8, the J call TRBJ1-5; D ambiguous. Looked up from germline, CDR1 is SGHVS and CDR2 is FQNEAQ. The CDR3 spans 12 residues. V lost 5 bases to trimming and J lost 2 bases, with 4 bases between them. CDR3 DNA sequence: TGTGCCAGCAGCCCGGGCAATCAGCCCCAGCATTTT. It specifies CASSPGNQPQHF. Variable domain in full (rest from reference TRBV7-8 and TRBJ1-5): GAGVSQSPRYKVAKRGQDVALRCDPISGHVSLFWYQQALGQGPEFLTYFQNEAQLDKSGLPSDRFFAERPEGSVSTLKIQRTQQEDSAVYLCASSPGNQPQHFGDGTRLSIL.

About this clone itself: A junction boundary mismatches the germline segment, possibly from a read error. The chain has TRBV11-2 and TRBJ2-1; 12 bases map to TRBD1. Germline-derived CDR1 and CDR2 are SGHAT and FQNNGV. The CDR3 is 16 amino acids. CDR3 nucleotide sequence: TGTGCCAGCAGTCGTACCCCGGGACAGGGGGCCGATGAGCAGCTCTTC. Protein sequence: CASSRTPGQGADEQLF.

A single count supports this clone. This chain uses TRBV18 with TRBJ2-7; a weak D match, TRBD1 (6 bases). This CDR3 spans 18 amino acids. Germline values: CDR1 KGHSH, CDR2 LQKENI. Trimming took 3 bases from V and 2 from J, leaving 23 bases between them. The CDR3 DNA reads TGTGCCAGCTCACCCCTACCCGACAGGCCCGGGCTTACCTACGAGCAGTACGTC. Translated: CASSPLPDRPGLTYEQYV.